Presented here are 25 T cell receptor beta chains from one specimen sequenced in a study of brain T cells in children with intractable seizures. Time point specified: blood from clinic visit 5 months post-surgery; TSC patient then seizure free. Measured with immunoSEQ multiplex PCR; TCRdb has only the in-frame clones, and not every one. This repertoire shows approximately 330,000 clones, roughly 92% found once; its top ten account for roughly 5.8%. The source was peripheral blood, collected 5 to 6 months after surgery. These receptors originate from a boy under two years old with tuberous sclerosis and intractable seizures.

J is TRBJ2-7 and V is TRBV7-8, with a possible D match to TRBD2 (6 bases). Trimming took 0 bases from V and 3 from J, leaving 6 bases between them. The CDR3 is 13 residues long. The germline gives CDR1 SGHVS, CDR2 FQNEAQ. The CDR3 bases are TGTGCCAGCAGCTTAGCCGGGAGCTACGAGCAGTACTTC. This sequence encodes CASSLAGSYEQYF.

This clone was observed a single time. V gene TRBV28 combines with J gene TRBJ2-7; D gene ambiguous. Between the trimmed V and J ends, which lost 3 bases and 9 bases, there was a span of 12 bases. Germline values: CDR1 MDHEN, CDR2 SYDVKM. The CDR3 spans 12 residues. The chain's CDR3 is CASSFVRTGQYF. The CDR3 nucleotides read TGTGCCAGCAGTTTCGTCCGGACGGGGCAGTACTTC.

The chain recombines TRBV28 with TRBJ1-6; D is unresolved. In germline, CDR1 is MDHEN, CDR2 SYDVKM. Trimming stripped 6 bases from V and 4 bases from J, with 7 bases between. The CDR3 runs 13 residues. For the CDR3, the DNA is TGTGCCAGCAGGCGGGATTATAATTCACCCCTCCACTTT. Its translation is CASRRDYNSPLHF.

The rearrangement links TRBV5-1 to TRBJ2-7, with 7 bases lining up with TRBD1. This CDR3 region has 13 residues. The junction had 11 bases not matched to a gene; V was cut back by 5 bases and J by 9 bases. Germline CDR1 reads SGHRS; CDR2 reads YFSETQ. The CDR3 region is CASSPLDRERQYF. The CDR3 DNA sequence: TGCGCCAGCAGTCCGTTAGACAGGGAGCGGCAGTACTTC.

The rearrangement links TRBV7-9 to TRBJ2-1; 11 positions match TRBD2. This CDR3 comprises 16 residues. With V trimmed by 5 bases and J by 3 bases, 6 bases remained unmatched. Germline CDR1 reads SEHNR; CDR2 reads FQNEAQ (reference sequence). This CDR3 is CASSPDGLAGYNEQFF. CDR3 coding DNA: TGTGCCAGCAGCCCCGACGGACTAGCGGGCTACAATGAGCAGTTCTTC. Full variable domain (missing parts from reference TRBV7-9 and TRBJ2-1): DTGVSQNPRHKITKRGQNVTFRCDPISEHNRLYWYRQTLGQGPEFLTYFQNEAQLEKSRLLSDRFSAERPKGSFSTLEIQRTEQGDSAMYLCASSPDGLAGYNEQFFGPGTRLTVL.

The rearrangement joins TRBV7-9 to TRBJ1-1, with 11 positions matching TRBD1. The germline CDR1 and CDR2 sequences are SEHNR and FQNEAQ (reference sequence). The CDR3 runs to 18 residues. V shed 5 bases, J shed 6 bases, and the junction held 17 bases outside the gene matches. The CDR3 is CASSHKLGQGAPGPEAFF. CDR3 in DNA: TGTGCCAGCAGCCATAAGTTAGGACAGGGGGCGCCGGGACCTGAAGCTTTCTTT.

The CDR3 loop is CATQSGRRSYNEQFF. The CDR3 region has the DNA TGTGCCACGCAATCAGGGAGACGTTCCTACAATGAGCAGTTCTTC. J is TRBJ2-1 and V is TRBV10-3; D assignment may be TRBD1 or TRBD2 (5 bases each). V lost 10 bases to trimming and J lost 1 base, with 17 bases between them. CDR1 ENHRY and CDR2 SYGVKD come from the germline V gene. The CDR3 has 15 residues.

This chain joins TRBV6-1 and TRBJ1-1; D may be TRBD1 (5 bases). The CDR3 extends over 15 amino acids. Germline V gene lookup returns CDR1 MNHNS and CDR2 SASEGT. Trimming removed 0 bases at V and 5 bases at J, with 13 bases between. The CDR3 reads CASSEALGAGTEAFF. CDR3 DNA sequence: TGTGCCAGCAGTGAAGCGCTAGGGGCAGGTACTGAAGCTTTCTTT.

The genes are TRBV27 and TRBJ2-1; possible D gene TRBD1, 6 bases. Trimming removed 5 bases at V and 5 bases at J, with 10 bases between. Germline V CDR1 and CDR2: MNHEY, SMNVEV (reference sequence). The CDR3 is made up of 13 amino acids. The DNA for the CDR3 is TGTGCCAGCAGTCTGGACAGTAACAATGAGCAGTTCTTC. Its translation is CASSLDSNNEQFF.

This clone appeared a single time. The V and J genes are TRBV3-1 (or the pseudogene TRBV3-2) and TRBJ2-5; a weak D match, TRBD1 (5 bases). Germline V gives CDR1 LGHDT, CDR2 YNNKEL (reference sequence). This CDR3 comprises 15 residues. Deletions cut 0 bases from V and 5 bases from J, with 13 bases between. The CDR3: CASSQEFTSGETQYF. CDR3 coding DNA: TGTGCCAGCAGCCAAGAATTTACGTCAGGGGAGACCCAGTACTTC.

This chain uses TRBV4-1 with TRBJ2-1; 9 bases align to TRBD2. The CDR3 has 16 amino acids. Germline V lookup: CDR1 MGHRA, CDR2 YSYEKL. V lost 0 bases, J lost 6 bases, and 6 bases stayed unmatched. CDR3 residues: CASSQDWAGGPNEQFF. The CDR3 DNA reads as TGCGCCAGCAGCCAAGATTGGGCGGGAGGGCCCAATGAGCAGTTCTTC.

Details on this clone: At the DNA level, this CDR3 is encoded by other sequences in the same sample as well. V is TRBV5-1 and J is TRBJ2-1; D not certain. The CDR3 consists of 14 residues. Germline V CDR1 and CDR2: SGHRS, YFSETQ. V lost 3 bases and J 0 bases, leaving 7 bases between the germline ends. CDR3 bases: TGCGCCAGCAGCTCGGATAGCTCCTACAATGAGCAGTTCTTC. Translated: CASSSDSSYNEQFF.

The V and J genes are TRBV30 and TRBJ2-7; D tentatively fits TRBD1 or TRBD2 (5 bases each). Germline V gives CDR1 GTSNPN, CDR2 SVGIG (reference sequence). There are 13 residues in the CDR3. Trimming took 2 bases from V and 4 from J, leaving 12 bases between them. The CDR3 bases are TGTGCCTGGAGTTGGGACGAGAGTTACGAGCAGTACTTC. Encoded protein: CAWSWDESYEQYF.

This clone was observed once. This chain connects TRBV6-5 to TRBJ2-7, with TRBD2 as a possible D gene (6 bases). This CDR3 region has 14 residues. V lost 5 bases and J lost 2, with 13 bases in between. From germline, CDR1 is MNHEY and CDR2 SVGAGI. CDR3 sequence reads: CASSTFGGAYEQYF. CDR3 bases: TGTGCCAGCAGTACCTTCGGAGGGGCCTACGAGCAGTACTTC.

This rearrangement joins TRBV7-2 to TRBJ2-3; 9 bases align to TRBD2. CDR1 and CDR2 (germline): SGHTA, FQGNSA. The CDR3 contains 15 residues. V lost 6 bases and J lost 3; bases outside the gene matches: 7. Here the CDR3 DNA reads TGTGCCAGCAGTAGTAGCGGGGGTTTGACAGATACGCAGTATTTT. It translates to CASSSSGGLTDTQYF.

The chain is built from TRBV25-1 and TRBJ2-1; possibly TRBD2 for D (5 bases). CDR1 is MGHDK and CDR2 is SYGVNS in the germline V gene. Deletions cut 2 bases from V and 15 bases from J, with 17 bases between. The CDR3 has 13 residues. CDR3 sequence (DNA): TGTGCCAGCAGTGAAGGAGGTCCTTGGCCGCGGTTCTTC. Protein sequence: CASSEGGPWPRFF.

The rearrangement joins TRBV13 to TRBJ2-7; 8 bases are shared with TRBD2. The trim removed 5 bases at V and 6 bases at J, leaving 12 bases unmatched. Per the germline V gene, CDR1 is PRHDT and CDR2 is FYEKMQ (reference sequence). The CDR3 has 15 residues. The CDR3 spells CASSLPWSGRGEQYF. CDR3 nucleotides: TGTGCCAGCAGCCTCCCCTGGAGCGGGAGAGGCGAGCAGTACTTC.

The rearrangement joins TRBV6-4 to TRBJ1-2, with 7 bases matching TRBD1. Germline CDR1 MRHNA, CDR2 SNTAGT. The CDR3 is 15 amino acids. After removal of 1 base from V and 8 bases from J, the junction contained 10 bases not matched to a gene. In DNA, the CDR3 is TGTGCCAGCAGTGACTTCCCGGACAGGTTAGGCGGCTACACCTTC. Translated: CASSDFPDRLGGYTF.

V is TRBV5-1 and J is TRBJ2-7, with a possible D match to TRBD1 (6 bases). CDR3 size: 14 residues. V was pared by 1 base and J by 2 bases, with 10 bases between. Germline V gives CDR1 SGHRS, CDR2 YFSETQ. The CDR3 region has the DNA TGCGCCAGCAGCTTGACGGACAGCCCCTACGAGCAGTACTTC. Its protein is CASSLTDSPYEQYF. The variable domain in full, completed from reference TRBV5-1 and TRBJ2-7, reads KAGVTQTPRYLIKTRGQQVTLSCSPISGHRSVSWYQQTPGQGLQFLFEYFSETQRNKGNFPGRFSGRQFSNSRSEMNVSTLELGDSALYLCASSLTDSPYEQYFGPGTRLTVT.

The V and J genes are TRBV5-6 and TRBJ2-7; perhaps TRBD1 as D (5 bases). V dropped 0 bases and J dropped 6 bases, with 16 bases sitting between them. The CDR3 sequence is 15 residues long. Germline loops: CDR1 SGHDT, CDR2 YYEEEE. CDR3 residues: CASSLESGWAVEQYF. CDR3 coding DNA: TGTGCCAGCAGCTTGGAATCAGGGTGGGCTGTCGAGCAGTACTTC.

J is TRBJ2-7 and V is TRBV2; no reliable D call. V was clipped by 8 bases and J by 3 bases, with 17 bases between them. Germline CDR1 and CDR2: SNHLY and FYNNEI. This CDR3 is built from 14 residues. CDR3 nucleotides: TGTGCCAGCGCGCCCCTAGTCTCCGTCTACGAGCAGTACTTC. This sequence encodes CASAPLVSVYEQYF.

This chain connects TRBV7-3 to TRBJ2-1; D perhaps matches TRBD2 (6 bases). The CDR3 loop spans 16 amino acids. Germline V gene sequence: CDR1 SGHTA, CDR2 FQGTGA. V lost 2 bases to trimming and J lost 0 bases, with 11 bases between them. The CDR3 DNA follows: TGTGCCAGCAGCTTAGTCGGGAGAAACTCCTACAATGAGCAGTTCTTC. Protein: CASSLVGRNSYNEQFF. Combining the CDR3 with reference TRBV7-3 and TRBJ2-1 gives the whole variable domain GAGVSQTPSNKVTEKGKYVELRCDPISGHTALYWYRQSLGQGPEFLIYFQGTGAADDSGLPNDRFFAVRPEGSVSTLKIQRTERGDSAVYLCASSLVGRNSYNEQFFGPGTRLTVL.

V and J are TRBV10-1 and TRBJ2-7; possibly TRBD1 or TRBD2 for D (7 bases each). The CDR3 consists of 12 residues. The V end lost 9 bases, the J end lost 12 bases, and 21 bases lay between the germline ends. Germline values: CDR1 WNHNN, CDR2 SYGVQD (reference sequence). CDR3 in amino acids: CASTPGGEDRYF. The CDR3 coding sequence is TGCGCCAGTACCCCAGGGGGGGAAGATCGGTACTTC.

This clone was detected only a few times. The CDR3 bases are TGTGCCAGCAGCTTCTTTAGCGGGCATTTGGAGACCCAGTACTTC. This gives the protein CASSFFSGHLETQYF. The J gene is TRBJ2-5, the V gene TRBV11-3; TRBD2 matches 7 bases. CDR1 and CDR2 from the germline V gene are SGHNT and YENEEA. CDR3 size: 15 residues. After removal of 3 bases from V and 5 bases from J, the junction contained 9 bases not matched to a gene.

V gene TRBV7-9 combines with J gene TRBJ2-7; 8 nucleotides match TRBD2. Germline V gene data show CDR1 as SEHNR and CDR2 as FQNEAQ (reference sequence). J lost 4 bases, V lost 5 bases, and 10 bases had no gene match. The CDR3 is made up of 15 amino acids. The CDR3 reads CASSPAGGGRYEQYF. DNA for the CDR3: TGTGCCAGCAGCCCAGCGGGCGGGGGGCGGTACGAGCAGTACTTC.